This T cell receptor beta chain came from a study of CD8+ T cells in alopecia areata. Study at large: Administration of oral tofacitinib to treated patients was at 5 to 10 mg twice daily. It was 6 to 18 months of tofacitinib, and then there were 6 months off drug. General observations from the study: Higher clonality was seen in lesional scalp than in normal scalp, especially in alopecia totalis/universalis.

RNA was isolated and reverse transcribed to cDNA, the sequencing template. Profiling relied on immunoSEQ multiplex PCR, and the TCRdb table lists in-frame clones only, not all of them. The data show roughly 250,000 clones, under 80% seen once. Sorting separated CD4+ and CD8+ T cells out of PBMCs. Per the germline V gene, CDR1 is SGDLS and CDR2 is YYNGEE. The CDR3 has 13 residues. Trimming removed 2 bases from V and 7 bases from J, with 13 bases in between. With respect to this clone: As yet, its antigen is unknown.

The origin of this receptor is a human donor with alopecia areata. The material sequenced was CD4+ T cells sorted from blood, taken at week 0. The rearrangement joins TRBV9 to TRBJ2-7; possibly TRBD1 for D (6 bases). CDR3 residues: CASSVTGVGEQYF. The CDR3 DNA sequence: TGTGCCAGCAGCGTGACAGGCGTGGGGGAGCAGTACTTC.